This TCR beta chain was captured in a study of post-analysis software for immune sequencing data. The wider study: Relapsing-remitting, secondary progressive and progressive-relapsing forms of multiple sclerosis all featured among disease courses. General observations from the study: Patients used about 5 TRBV segments, including TRBV5-6, TRBV5-1 and TRBV20-1, more often than controls. Strong co-clustering by F measure was evident for samples that had been prepared in the same batch. Among multiple sclerosis patients, normalized Chao1 diversity was significantly below that of controls.

This CDR3 region has 14 residues. Germline assignment: CDR1 DFQATT and CDR2 SNEGSKA (reference sequence). Trimming cost V 3 bases and J 2 bases, with 14 bases left between them. Unique molecular identifiers were present in the TCR beta cDNA libraries. The yield from approximately 1 to 10 million T cells was roughly 500,000 cDNA molecules in total. TCRdb recomputed calls from the PCR reads with MiXCR, one row per CDR3 protein. This sample yields approximately 630,000 distinct CDR3 sequences, of which around 64% are seen a single time; 11% belongs to the top ten. Points on this clonotype: Its target is not known.

This receptor was identified in a girl aged 2-10 years with multiple sclerosis. The genes are TRBV20-1 and TRBJ2-7; a possible D gene is TRBD1 (5 bases). Sequencing used blood. The CDR3 DNA sequence: TGCAGTGCTAGTGACCTACAGGTTACCTACGAGCAGTACTTC. It yields the protein CSASDLQVTYEQYF.